One sample yielded the 26 T cell receptor beta chains listed below, sequenced in a study of T cell responses to AZD1222 COVID-19 vaccine. Generated by immunoSEQ multiplex PCR, the TCRdb table keeps only in-frame clones and is missing some. The data show some 200,000 clones, more than 75% seen once. This specimen consisted of peripheral blood, obtained on day 0 of AZD1222 vaccination. The receptors were gathered from an adult in good health.

The gene calls are TRBV27 and TRBJ1-1, with D hard to call. The CDR3 is 13 residues long. Per germline, CDR1 MNHEY and CDR2 SMNVEV (reference sequence). Trimming took 2 bases from V and 5 from J, leaving 9 bases between them. CDR3 protein: CASSLTPGTEAFF. As DNA, the CDR3 is TGTGCCAGCAGTTTAACCCCCGGGACTGAAGCTTTCTTT.

The chain links TRBV6-2 or TRBV6-3 to TRBJ1-5; D gene uncertain. Germline values: CDR1 MNHEY, CDR2 SVGEGT. This CDR3 spans 13 amino acids. The V gene lost 5 bases and the J gene lost 4 bases, with 9 bases spanning the gap. The chain's CDR3 is CASSPSLNQPQHF. The CDR3 coding sequence is TGTGCCAGCAGTCCCAGTTTGAATCAGCCCCAGCATTTT.

The sample holds one count of this clone. The V gene is TRBV6-5, the J gene TRBJ2-7; D gene ambiguous. The CDR3 spans 13 residues. Germline V CDR1 and CDR2: MNHEY, SVGAGI. V dropped 6 bases and J dropped 0 bases, with 9 bases sitting between them. The CDR3 here is CASRSPASYEQYF. The CDR3 nucleotides read TGTGCCAGCAGGTCCCCGGCCTCCTACGAGCAGTACTTC.

The rearrangement joins TRBV2 to TRBJ2-7, with 9 bases identical to TRBD2. The germline V gene has CDR1 SNHLY and CDR2 FYNNEI. CDR3 length: 14 amino acids. With 6 bases clipped from V and 2 bases from J, the junction kept 5 bases outside the gene matches. This chain's CDR3 is CASRLAGSTYEQYF. The CDR3 DNA reads as TGTGCCAGCAGGCTAGCGGGGAGTACCTACGAGCAGTACTTC.

This chain connects TRBV29-1 to TRBJ2-1; TRBD2 matches 10 bases. The CDR3 is 13 residues long. The V and J ends lost 6 bases and 9 bases, in that order; junction bases with no gene match: 8. Germline V gives CDR1 SQVTM, CDR2 ANQGSEA. CDR3 in DNA: TGCAGCGTGAGCATCGGGACTAGCGTTGAGCAGTTCTTC. Residues: CSVSIGTSVEQFF.

This clone was recorded only once. The J gene is TRBJ2-1, the V gene TRBV18; D is unresolved. CDR3 length: 15 residues. Deletions cut 3 bases from V and 2 bases from J, with 11 bases between. Germline CDR1 reads KGHSH; CDR2 reads LQKENI. CDR3 DNA: TGTGCCAGCTCACCGGCCCAAGCCGCCTACAATGAGCAGTTCTTC. Protein product: CASSPAQAAYNEQFF.

The chain links TRBV4-1 to TRBJ2-3, with D possibly being TRBD1 or TRBD2 (5 bases each). Germline V gene lookup returns CDR1 MGHRA and CDR2 YSYEKL. The CDR3 covers 14 residues. The V and J ends lost 1 base and 12 bases respectively, with 17 bases between them. The CDR3 coding sequence is TGCGCCAGCAGCCAAGTGGGACGGAAAATTTCTCAGTATTTT. This encodes CASSQVGRKISQYF.

V is TRBV9 and J is TRBJ1-2, with D perhaps TRBD1 (5 bases). The germline V gene has CDR1 SGDLS and CDR2 YYNGEE. This CDR3 region has 15 residues. Trimming pared 0 bases from V and 4 bases from J, leaving 13 bases between. CDR3 nucleotide sequence: TGTGCCAGCAGCGTAGGACAGCCCTTGCTCTATGGCTACACCTTC. It encodes CASSVGQPLLYGYTF.

This chain joins TRBV7-2 and TRBJ2-5; 7 positions match TRBD1. CDR3 size: 14 residues. V dropped 3 bases and J dropped 4; count of bases not matched to a gene: 5. Per germline, CDR1 SGHTA and CDR2 FQGNSA. In DNA, the CDR3 is TGTGCCAGCAGCTTGAACAGGGGCGGAGAGACCCAGTACTTC. This encodes CASSLNRGGETQYF.

This chain connects TRBV3-1 (or the pseudogene TRBV3-2) to TRBJ2-5; TRBD1 agrees at 11 bases. Germline V gene lookup returns CDR1 LGHDT and CDR2 YNNKEL (reference sequence). The CDR3 sequence is 16 residues long. V shed 6 bases and J 7 bases; nucleotides not matched to a gene: 13. The CDR3 here is CASRNRDRGSSGTQYF. CDR3 coding DNA: TGTGCCAGCAGGAACCGGGACAGGGGGTCAAGTGGGACCCAGTACTTC.

J is TRBJ2-3 and V is TRBV6-2 or TRBV6-3; tentatively, D is TRBD2 (6 bases). The CDR3 runs to 23 residues. V was clipped by 6 bases and J by 0 bases, with 37 bases between them. Germline V gene sequence: CDR1 MNHEY, CDR2 SVGEGT. CDR3 in amino acids: CASSPPISYLLLNWGLSTDTQYF. CDR3 bases: TGTGCCAGCAGCCCACCCATAAGTTACCTTCTTTTGAACTGGGGACTTAGCACAGATACGCAGTATTTT.

The V and J genes are TRBV28 and TRBJ2-4; no definite D call. Trimming took off 5 bases at V and 9 bases at J, with 17 bases between the two ends. The CDR3 sequence is 14 residues long. From germline, CDR1 is MDHEN and CDR2 SYDVKM. CDR3: CASSLGTSRAIQYF. In DNA, the CDR3 is TGTGCCAGCAGTCTAGGAACCTCCCGGGCCATTCAGTACTTC.

This clone was seen a single time. V gene TRBV19 combines with J gene TRBJ1-6; tentative D call: TRBD1 (5 bases). Germline V gene lookup returns CDR1 LNHDA and CDR2 SQIVND (reference sequence). V was pared by 1 base and J by 9 bases, with 7 bases between. The CDR3 runs 13 residues. CDR3 sequence: CASSIGGTSPLHF. In DNA form, the CDR3 reads TGTGCCAGTAGTATAGGGGGGACTTCACCCCTCCACTTT. Supplemented by reference TRBV19 and TRBJ1-6, the full variable domain reads DGGITQSPKYLFRKEGQNVTLSCEQNLNHDAMYWYRQDPGQGLRLIYYSQIVNDFQKGDIAEGYSVSREKKESFPLTVTSAQKNPTAFYLCASSIGGTSPLHFGNGTRLTVT.

The rearrangement links TRBV5-1 to TRBJ2-3; D is unclear. From germline, CDR1 is SGHRS and CDR2 YFSETQ. The V gene lost 0 bases and the J gene lost 4 bases, with 9 bases spanning the gap. The CDR3 is 14 residues long. CDR3: CASSLVGSPDTQYF. CDR3 sequence (DNA): TGCGCCAGCAGCTTGGTTGGCAGCCCAGATACGCAGTATTTT.

The chain recombines TRBV25-1 with TRBJ1-1; possible D gene TRBD1, 5 bases. The V gene lost 5 bases and the J gene lost 6 bases, with 19 bases spanning the gap. The CDR3 consists of 15 residues. CDR1 is MGHDK and CDR2 is SYGVNS in the germline V gene. The CDR3 DNA reads TGTGCCAGCAGTCAGAGGGGTTTTGATTTGGCTGAAGCTTTCTTT. This encodes CASSQRGFDLAEAFF.

Remarks on this clone: A read error may account for a junction end that differs from germline. This same CDR3 is encoded by further DNA sequences in the sample. V and J are TRBV7-2 and TRBJ1-6; D unclear. The CDR3 is 15 amino acids. Germline V gene sequence: CDR1 SGHTA, CDR2 FQGNSA. The CDR3 DNA sequence: TGTGCCAGCACCCTCTTGGAGGCCCAATCTTCACCCCTTCACTTT. Protein: CASTLLEAQSSPLHF.

This chain connects TRBV6-5 to TRBJ2-2, with D perhaps matching TRBD1 (5 bases). With 6 bases removed from V and 3 bases from J, the gap between germline ends came to 14 bases. Germline V gives CDR1 MNHEY, CDR2 SVGAGI. The CDR3 sequence is 15 residues long. CDR3 region: CASSPPGRDTGELFF. The CDR3 region has the DNA TGTGCCAGCAGCCCCCCAGGGCGAGACACCGGGGAGCTGTTTTTT.

The chain carries TRBV9 and TRBJ2-1, with D possibly TRBD1 on 5 matching bases. CDR3 length: 13 residues. Trimming shortened V by 3 bases and J by 8 bases, and 12 bases separated the two germline ends. Germline V gene sequence: CDR1 SGDLS, CDR2 YYNGEE. The CDR3 nucleotides read TGTGCCAGCAGCGAAGGGGCCCCCTATGAGCAGTTCTTC. Translation gives CASSEGAPYEQFF.

Only one count was recorded for this clone. For the CDR3, the DNA is TGCGCCAGCAGCTTGGGGGACGGAACAGATACGCAGTATTTT. It translates to CASSLGDGTDTQYF. This chain links TRBV5-1 with TRBJ2-3; D may correspond to TRBD1 or TRBD2 (5 bases each). CDR3 length: 14 residues. The V end was cut by 0 bases, the J end by 3 bases, with 8 bases between. CDR1 is SGHRS and CDR2 is YFSETQ in the germline V gene.

This chain uses TRBV4-1 with TRBJ2-7; TRBD2 matches at 9 bases. CDR3 length: 20 residues. In germline, CDR1 is MGHRA, CDR2 YSYEKL. Trimming cost V 0 bases and J 5 bases; bases outside gene matches: 20. Here the CDR3 reads CASSQDGGAGGLGIRDEQYF. CDR3 DNA sequence: TGCGCCAGCAGCCAAGATGGAGGCGCGGGAGGGCTCGGGATTAGGGACGAGCAGTACTTC.

The chain couples TRBV4-1 to TRBJ1-2; D ambiguous. CDR3 length: 14 residues. The V gene lost 0 bases and the J gene lost 8 bases, with 13 bases spanning the gap. Germline V gives CDR1 MGHRA, CDR2 YSYEKL. The DNA of the CDR3 is TGCGCCAGCAGCCAAGAAACCTGGATGGGGGGCTACACCTTC. Translating it yields CASSQETWMGGYTF.

The V call is TRBV7-9, the J call TRBJ2-7, with D perhaps TRBD1 or TRBD2 (5 bases each). The CDR3 runs to 14 residues. V was shortened by 6 bases and J by 2 bases, with 14 bases between the two germline ends. Looked up from germline, CDR1 is SEHNR and CDR2 is FQNEAQ (reference sequence). The CDR3 coding sequence is TGTGCCAGCAGTCTTTGGGACGCGGCCTACGAGCAGTACTTC. Translated, it gives CASSLWDAAYEQYF.

V is TRBV18 and J is TRBJ2-3, with TRBD1 identical over 7 bases. The CDR3 totals 13 residues. Germline loops: CDR1 KGHSH, CDR2 LQKENI. V dropped 5 bases and J dropped 4; count of bases not matched to a gene: 3. The CDR3 DNA reads TGTGCCAGCTCATGGGACAGATCAGATACGCAGTATTTT. Translating gives CASSWDRSDTQYF.

The rearrangement links TRBV7-9 to TRBJ2-3; TRBD1 agrees at 8 bases. This CDR3 is built from 16 residues. CDR1 is SEHNR and CDR2 is FQNEAQ in the germline V gene (reference sequence). The V segment lost 5 bases and the J segment 4 bases; nucleotides outside the gene matches: 11. The CDR3 DNA follows: TGTGCCAGCAGCCCCCTTGGACAGGGAGGCCCAGATACGCAGTATTTT. Protein sequence: CASSPLGQGGPDTQYF.

The J gene is TRBJ2-6, the V gene TRBV9; D uncertain. Germline assignment: CDR1 SGDLS and CDR2 YYNGEE. This CDR3 comprises 14 residues. V lost 0 bases and J 4 bases, leaving 5 bases between the germline ends. CDR3 amino acids: CASSVGGGANVLTF. The CDR3, as DNA: TGTGCCAGCAGCGTAGGTGGAGGGGCCAACGTCCTGACTTTC. Complete variable domain (other parts from reference TRBV9 and TRBJ2-6): DSGVTQTPKHLITATGQRVTLRCSPRSGDLSVYWYQQSLDQGLQFLIQYYNGEERAKGNILERFSAQQFPDLHSELNLSSLELGDSALYFCASSVGGGANVLTFGAGSRLTVL.

The chain has TRBV9 and TRBJ1-4; TRBD1 matches at 7 bases. Germline CDR1 reads SGDLS; CDR2 reads YYNGEE. The CDR3 is made up of 15 amino acids. V shed 0 bases, J shed 8 bases, and the junction held 7 bases outside the gene matches. CDR3 coding DNA: TGTGCCAGCAGCGTAGCGGGGACAGAGTCAGAAAAACTGTTTTTT. It codes for CASSVAGTESEKLFF.